This entry concerns a single TCR beta chain. As yet, its antigen is unknown. These data originate in a study of T cells in localized non-small cell lung cancer. Germline CDR1 reads MNHEY; CDR2 reads SMNVEV (reference sequence). The CDR3 length is 16 residues. The V segment lost 6 bases and the J segment 4 bases; nucleotides outside the gene matches: 13. The assay was immunoSEQ multiplex PCR, and TCRdb's table has in-frame clones only and misses some. The sample shows about 75,000 clones, approximately 80% of them seen only once. Study results and limitations: Those with higher blood T cell density had longer overall survival. Tumor trailed uninvolved adjacent lung in T cell clonality, which peaked there. The study detected a median around 57 of the top 100 tumor clones in adjacent lung.

The rearrangement uses TRBV27 and TRBJ2-7, with 9 nucleotides matching TRBD1. This receptor was obtained from an older female donor with stage I lung adenocarcinoma. The sequencing here drew on peripheral blood, taken before any cancer treatment. The CDR3 DNA reads TGTGCCAGCAGCTTCAAGGAGATGGGACAGGGATACGAGCAGTACTTC. Its translation is CASSFKEMGQGYEQYF.